This is a list of T cell receptor beta chains from one sample in a study of cytomegalovirus exposure and HLA in healthy donors. Profiled with immunoSEQ multiplex PCR; TCRdb holds only in-frame clones, not every one. The repertoire consists of over 100,000 clones, with roughly 90% occurring once and the leading ten covering roughly 6%. The sample taken for sequencing was PBMCs. These receptors were taken from a woman younger than 30 in good health and CMV-seropositive. Both conserved end residues are part of each CDR3. D genes are given only for firm matches. Where a row states a size, it is once, few, many or the class of an expanded clone; other rows omit it.

j_call cdr3_length clone_size d_call v_call cdr3_aa cdr3_nt
TRBJ1-1 14 - TRBD1 TRBV2 CASSSQGVNTEAFF TGTGCCAGCAGTTCCCAGGGGGTGAACACTGAAGCTTTCTTT
TRBJ1-2 16 - TRBD1 TRBV7-8 CASSLRDRGYGYGYTF TGTGCCAGCAGCCTCCGGGACAGGGGGTATGGCTATGGCTACACCTTC
TRBJ1-3 13 - - TRBV19 CASSRTGGNTIYF TGTGCCAGTAGTCGGACGGGAGGAAACACCATATATTTT
TRBJ1-2 18 - TRBD1 TRBV4-1 CASSPGIGTGEHNYGYTF TGCGCCAGCAGCCCCGGTATCGGGACAGGAGAACATAACTATGGCTACACCTTC
TRBJ1-2 15 - - TRBV28 CASSLGATSNYGYTF TGTGCCAGCAGTTTAGGAGCCACCTCTAACTATGGCTACACCTTC
TRBJ1-3 13 - - TRBV19 CASSPGAGNTIYF TGTGCCAGTAGTCCAGGGGCTGGAAACACCATATATTTT
TRBJ2-7 18 - TRBD1 TRBV10-3 CAIKDGKADRAIPYEQYF TGTGCCATCAAGGATGGGAAGGCCGACAGGGCTATCCCCTACGAGCAGTACTTC
TRBJ1-2 14 - TRBD1 TRBV7-9 CASSSGQGAGGYTF TGTGCCAGCAGCTCGGGACAGGGGGCGGGTGGCTACACCTTC
TRBJ1-1 15 once - TRBV30 CAWSPARGADTEAFF TGTGCCTGGAGTCCGGCCCGGGGGGCGGACACTGAAGCTTTCTTT
TRBJ2-7 14 - - TRBV19 CASSEQDSSYEQYF TGTGCCAGTAGTGAGCAGGACAGCTCCTACGAGCAGTACTTC
TRBJ1-1 18 - TRBD1 TRBV7-6 CASSLAPQGAVGNTEAFF TGTGCCAGCAGCTTAGCGCCCCAGGGGGCCGTGGGGAACACTGAAGCTTTCTTT
TRBJ1-1 14 - - TRBV5-1 CASSLEHVNTEAFF TGCGCCAGCAGCTTGGAACACGTGAACACTGAAGCTTTCTTT
TRBJ2-1 13 - TRBD1 TRBV9 CASEDRDYNEQFF TGTGCCAGCGAGGACAGGGACTACAATGAGCAGTTCTTC
TRBJ2-3 15 - TRBD1 TRBV9 CASSVDGTGGDTQYF TGTGCCAGCAGCGTAGACGGGACAGGGGGAGATACGCAGTATTTT
TRBJ2-3 12 - - TRBV5-1 CASSYQADTQYF TGCGCCAGCAGCTATCAGGCCGATACGCAGTATTTT
TRBJ2-1 14 - TRBD2 TRBV19 CASSISSGRNEQFF TGTGCCAGTAGTATCTCTAGCGGGAGGAATGAGCAGTTCTTC
TRBJ1-1 13 - TRBD1 TRBV6-1 CATSTGADTEAFF TGTGCCACCTCAACAGGGGCCGACACTGAAGCTTTCTTT
TRBJ2-1 14 - - TRBV19 CASSTGFGWNEQFF TGTGCCAGTAGTACAGGGTTTGGGTGGAATGAGCAGTTCTTC
TRBJ2-5 15 once TRBD1 TRBV6-6 CASSFLRQGRETQYF TGTGCCAGCAGCTTCCTCCGACAGGGACGAGAGACCCAGTACTTC
TRBJ2-1 16 - - TRBV14 CASSLTSPGLYNEQFF TGTGCCAGCAGCCTTACTAGCCCAGGACTCTACAATGAGCAGTTCTTC
TRBJ1-2 15 - - TRBV6-1 CASSETERIHYGYTF TGTGCCAGCAGTGAAACGGAGAGGATTCACTACGGCTACACCTTC
TRBJ2-2 15 once TRBD1 TRBV7-2 CASSPRDRVVGELFF TGTGCCAGCAGCCCCCGGGACAGAGTCGTGGGGGAGCTGTTTTTT
TRBJ2-7 19 - - TRBV19 CASSIALPSQASTPYEQYF TGTGCCAGTAGTATAGCCCTACCTTCACAGGCATCAACGCCCTACGAGCAGTACTTC
TRBJ2-1 16 - - TRBV5-1 CASSLETLDRNNEQFF TGCGCCAGCAGCTTGGAAACTTTGGACAGAAACAATGAGCAGTTCTTC
TRBJ1-4 15 once - TRBV4-3 CASSQVWESFEKLFF TGCGCCAGCAGCCAAGTATGGGAGTCTTTCGAAAAACTGTTTTTT